This entry lists 8 T cell receptor beta chains sequenced from one sample in a study of OX40 agonist ivuxolimab in advanced cancers. Clones were sequenced by immunoSEQ multiplex PCR, and TCRdb holds only the in-frame ones, with some missing. The table lists some 65,000 clones, about 90% of them singletons. The specimen comprised CD4+ or CD8+ T cells sorted from blood, sampled in a trial of the OX40 agonist ivuxolimab. The receptors were gathered from an adult with an advanced solid tumor such as melanoma, head and neck, liver or kidney cancer.

The genes are TRBV9 and TRBJ1-6; D may be TRBD1 (5 bases). Trimming removed 0 bases at V and 4 bases at J, with 14 bases between. Germline V CDR1 and CDR2: SGDLS, YYNGEE. The CDR3 runs 17 residues. The DNA of the CDR3 is TGTGCCAGCAGCGTAGCCCCGGGGCAGCCTTATAATTCACCCCTCCACTTT. It codes for CASSVAPGQPYNSPLHF.

This chain joins TRBV5-8 and TRBJ2-2; D possibly corresponds to TRBD1 (5 bases). Trimming cost V 1 base and J 2 bases, with 12 bases left between them. The CDR3 extends over 16 amino acids. CDR1 is SGHTS and CDR2 is YDEGEE in the germline V gene. The CDR3 nucleotides read TGTGCCAGCAGCTTGTGGGGCCTCCCAAACACCGGGGAGCTGTTTTTT. Translated, it gives CASSLWGLPNTGELFF. Variable domain in full (rest from reference TRBV5-8 and TRBJ2-2): EAGVTQSPTHLIKTRGQQATLRCSPISGHTSVYWYQQALGLGLQFLLWYDEGEERNRGNFPPRFSGRQFPNYSSELNVNALELEDSALYLCASSLWGLPNTGELFFGEGSRLTVL.

The V gene is TRBV30, the J gene TRBJ1-1; D remains unclear. The CDR3 has 11 residues. Trimming cost V 1 base and J 13 bases, with 13 bases left between them. The germline CDR1 and CDR2 sequences are GTSNPN and SVGIG (reference sequence). The CDR3 is CAWSGTQLGFF. CDR3 bases: TGTGCCTGGAGTGGGACGCAATTAGGTTTCTTT.

J is TRBJ1-5 and V is TRBV9, with 9 bases that match TRBD1. The CDR3 is 15 amino acids. Losses at the gene ends were 2 bases for V and 9 bases for J; bases not matched to a gene: 9. Germline V gives CDR1 SGDLS, CDR2 YYNGEE. CDR3 region: CASSVGTGIGAPQHF. Here the CDR3 DNA reads TGTGCCAGCAGCGTCGGGACAGGGATCGGTGCGCCCCAGCATTTT. The whole variable domain, remainder taken from reference TRBV9 and TRBJ1-5, is DSGVTQTPKHLITATGQRVTLRCSPRSGDLSVYWYQQSLDQGLQFLIQYYNGEERAKGNILERFSAQQFPDLHSELNLSSLELGDSALYFCASSVGTGIGAPQHFGDGTRLSIL.

The CDR3 is CASSLASGGHGDTQYF. CDR3 coding DNA: TGTGCCAGCAGCTTAGCTAGCGGGGGCCACGGAGATACGCAGTATTTT. The V gene is TRBV7-2, the J gene TRBJ2-3; 9 bases are a match to TRBD2. Germline CDR1 SGHTA, CDR2 FQGNSA. V dropped 0 bases and J dropped 5; count of bases not matched to a gene: 6. The CDR3 is 16 residues long. Variable domain in full (rest from reference TRBV7-2 and TRBJ2-3): GAGVSQSPSNKVTEKGKDVELRCDPISGHTALYWYRQSLGQGLEFLIYFQGNSAPDKSGLPSDRFSAERTGGSVSTLTIQRTQQEDSAVYLCASSLASGGHGDTQYFGPGTRLTVL.

The chain recombines TRBV18 with TRBJ1-1, with D unclear. Trimming removed 0 bases at V and 1 base at J, with 21 bases between. The CDR3 loop spans 19 amino acids. The germline gives CDR1 KGHSH, CDR2 LQKENI. CDR3 nucleotides: TGTGCCAGCTCACCACCACTGATTCAGGCTGTCACGACGAACACTGAAGCTTTCTTT. As protein: CASSPPLIQAVTTNTEAFF.

The chain employs TRBV2 and TRBJ2-3; either TRBD1 or TRBD2 may supply D (6 bases each). The CDR3 has 13 amino acids. V lost 7 bases to trimming and J lost 3 bases, with 11 bases between them. Germline-derived CDR1 and CDR2 are SNHLY and FYNNEI. The CDR3 loop is CASIEGGTDTQYF. The CDR3, as DNA: TGTGCCAGCATCGAGGGGGGAACAGATACGCAGTATTTT.

The chain couples TRBV7-2 to TRBJ1-1; TRBD1 agrees at 7 bases. The CDR3 has 16 amino acids. V was pared by 4 bases and J by 1 base, with 9 bases of the junction left unmatched. The V gene's germline CDR1 is SGHTA and CDR2 FQGNSA. As DNA, the CDR3 is TGTGCCAGCAGCTCGAATTCAGGGGGATCGAACACTGAAGCTTTCTTT. Translated, it gives CASSSNSGGSNTEAFF.